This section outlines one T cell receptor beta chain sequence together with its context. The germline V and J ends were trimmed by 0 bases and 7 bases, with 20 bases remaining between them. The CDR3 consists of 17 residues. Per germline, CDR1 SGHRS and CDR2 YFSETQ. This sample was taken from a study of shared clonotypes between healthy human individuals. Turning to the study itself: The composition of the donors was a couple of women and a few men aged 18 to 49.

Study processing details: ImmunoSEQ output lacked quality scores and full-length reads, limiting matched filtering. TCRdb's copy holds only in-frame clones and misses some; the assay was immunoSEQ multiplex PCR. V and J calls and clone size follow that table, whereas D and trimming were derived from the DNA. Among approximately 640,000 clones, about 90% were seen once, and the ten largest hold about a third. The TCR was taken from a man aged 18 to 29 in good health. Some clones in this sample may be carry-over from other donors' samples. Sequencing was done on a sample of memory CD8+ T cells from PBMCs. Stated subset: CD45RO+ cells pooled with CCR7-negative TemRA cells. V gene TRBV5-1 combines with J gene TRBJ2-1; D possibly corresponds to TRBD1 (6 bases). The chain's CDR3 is CASSLDHRAPSMNEQFF. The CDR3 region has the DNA TGCGCCAGCAGCTTGGATCACAGGGCCCCGAGTATGAATGAGCAGTTCTTC.